The clone carrying this T cell receptor (beta chain) was observed a few times. Its specificity is unknown. cDNA molecules, individually, were tagged with unique molecular identifiers. From the 5' RACE reads, TCRdb called clonotypes with MiXCR, one entry per CDR3 protein. The sample yields about 62,000 distinct CDR3 sequences, almost 9.5% seen once. This sample was taken from a study of early T cells in non-severe SARS-CoV-2 infection. Study background: Chains were not paired, and sequencing was done on bulk RNA from unsorted whole blood.

Notes on the study in general: Matches to VDJdb favored anti-spike CD8 responses and missed private and CD4 specificities.

The sequencing input was whole blood. The clonotype was recovered from an adult who was a healthcare worker with PCR-confirmed SARS-CoV-2 infection or an uninfected control (not recorded which).

As DNA, the CDR3 is TGTGCCAGTACCGGGACAGGGGGTAATTCACCCCTCCACTTT. It yields the protein CASTGTGGNSPLHF. The chain has TRBV2 and TRBJ1-6; 11 bases line up with TRBD1. The V gene's germline CDR1 is SNHLY and CDR2 FYNNEI. J gave up 6 bases and V 9 bases, and 4 bases lay outside the gene matches. CDR3 length: 14 residues.